Shown below are 6 T cell receptor beta chains from a single sample sequenced in a study of Ad26.COV2.S vaccination and SARS-CoV-2 variants. The protocol was immunoSEQ multiplex PCR, while the TCRdb copy is restricted to in-frame clones and leaves out a portion. The sample consists of fewer than 400,000 clones, 86% of them appearing once. Stated treatment: some 20 received Ad26.COV2.S at low or high dose, single or two shots; 5 received placebo; per-sample allocation not given. Collection of the samples took place on day 63 after the first injection of vaccine or placebo. Sequencing was performed on peripheral blood, taken in a trial of Ad26.COV2.S vaccine versus placebo. Receptors were obtained from a person between 18 and 59 years old who received the Ad26.COV2.S COVID-19 vaccine or a placebo.

Notes on this clone: The sample holds other DNA sequences that translate to the same CDR3. The chain uses TRBV18 and TRBJ1-5, with D possibly matching TRBD1 (5 bases). The V end was cut by 0 bases, the J end by 3 bases, with 9 bases between. The V gene's germline CDR1 is KGHSH and CDR2 LQKENI. The CDR3 is 15 residues long. CDR3 in DNA: TGTGCCAGCTCACCACCGGGGGGTTCCAATCAGCCCCAGCATTTT. Its translation is CASSPPGGSNQPQHF. The full variable domain, rest sourced from reference TRBV18 and TRBJ1-5, is NAGVMQNPRHLVRRRGQEARLRCSPMKGHSHVYWYRQLPEEGLKFMVYLQKENIIDESGMPKERFSAEFPKEGPSILRIQQVVRGDSAAYFCASSPPGGSNQPQHFGDGTRLSIL.

The rearrangement uses TRBV3-1 (or the pseudogene TRBV3-2) and TRBJ1-4; a weak D match, TRBD1 (5 bases). The CDR3 extends over 16 amino acids. The germline V and J ends were trimmed by 3 bases and 3 bases, with 14 bases remaining between them. Germline V gene data show CDR1 as LGHDT and CDR2 as YNNKEL (reference sequence). DNA of the CDR3: TGTGCCAGCAGCCACCAGGGTTTCTGGGCTAATGAAAAACTGTTTTTT. It is translated as CASSHQGFWANEKLFF.

This clone showed up just a few times. The genes are TRBV29-1 and TRBJ2-1, with D possibly called TRBD1 or TRBD2 (5 bases each). The length of the CDR3 is 14 residues. The V and J ends lost 6 bases and 2 bases respectively, with 14 bases between them. Looked up from germline, CDR1 is SQVTM and CDR2 is ANQGSEA. CDR3 sequence: CSVSRDRAYNEQFF. Written as DNA, the CDR3 is TGCAGCGTAAGCCGGGACCGCGCCTACAATGAGCAGTTCTTC.

V is TRBV5-4 and J is TRBJ2-3; TRBD2 agrees at 10 bases. This CDR3 has 18 residues. Germline CDR1 reads SGHNT; CDR2 reads YYREEE (reference sequence). J gave up 2 bases and V 1 base, and 10 bases lay outside the gene matches. CDR3 loop: CASSLRASGGLSTDTQYF. The DNA of the CDR3 is TGTGCCAGCAGCTTGAGGGCTAGCGGGGGACTCTCCACAGATACGCAGTATTTT.

The rearrangement uses TRBV29-1 and TRBJ2-1; maybe TRBD1 (5 bases). The ends were cut back, 7 bases at V and 5 bases at J, with 24 bases in the middle. This CDR3 is built from 16 residues. CDR1 and CDR2 from the germline V gene are SQVTM and ANQGSEA. CDR3 region: CSAGGNRLNGDNEQFF. For the CDR3, the DNA is TGCAGCGCTGGCGGAAACAGGCTCAATGGGGACAATGAGCAGTTCTTC.

The chain joins TRBV11-3 to TRBJ2-3; D is unresolved. V was clipped by 1 base and J by 2 bases, with 10 bases between them. The CDR3 runs to 15 residues. Germline V gene data show CDR1 as SGHNT and CDR2 as YENEEA. The CDR3 here is CASSLGQSFTDTQYF. The CDR3 DNA reads TGTGCCAGCAGCTTAGGGCAGTCCTTCACAGATACGCAGTATTTT.